This TCR beta chain was recorded in a study of post-analysis software for immune sequencing data. At the level of the study: Multiple sclerosis in the patients followed relapsing-remitting, secondary progressive and progressive-relapsing courses. Study outcomes and limitations: In patients, five TRBV segments were more frequent than in controls, with TRBV5-6, TRBV5-1 and TRBV20-1 among them. Samples made in the same batch grouped tightly together by F measure. For normalized Chao1 diversity, multiple sclerosis patients scored significantly lower than controls did.

Germline assignment: CDR1 SQVTM and CDR2 ANQGSEA. The CDR3 runs 15 residues. Trimming pared 7 bases from V and 4 bases from J, leaving 22 bases between. Prepared TCR beta cDNA libraries contained unique molecular identifiers. TCRdb re-analysed the PCR reads in MiXCR, keeping a single row per CDR3 protein. The sample consists of some 890,000 distinct CDR3 sequences, around 50% of them appearing once. Comments on this clonotype: Antigen unknown.

Material for sequencing was blood. The origin of this receptor is a girl aged 10 to 17 with multiple sclerosis. The rearrangement links TRBV29-1 to TRBJ1-2; TRBD1 might be the D (6 bases). The CDR3 region is CSELSPLGGIYGYTF. The CDR3 bases are TGCAGCGAGTTATCCCCTTTAGGGGGGATCTATGGCTACACCTTC. Using reference TRBV29-1 and TRBJ1-2 for the parts outside the CDR3, the full variable domain is SAVISQKPSRDICQRGTSLTIQCQVDSQVTMMFWYRQQPGQSLTLIATANQGSEATYESGFVIDKFPISRPNLTFSTLTVSNMSPEDSSIYLCSELSPLGGIYGYTFGSGTRLTVV.